This T cell receptor (beta chain) was recovered during a study of T cell repertoires in cytomegalovirus infection (dated by TCRdb to about 2019). As for the study more broadly: The HLA type of each donor mattered for the analysis, because public TCR beta signatures pointed to carriage of CMV infection along with the matching HLA type. The research as a whole found: The ex vivo response was dominated by HLA-C-restricted CMV-specific TCR beta clonotypes, which also provided the single most frequent clonotype in two of eight donors. Carriers of CMV infection plus the relevant HLA type were discriminated by the cumulative frequency of public TCR beta family members in the study cohort and in an independent roughly 400-donor cohort.

The data were produced on an Illumina HiSeq 1500. The raw public data were reprocessed by TCRdb itself: fastp quality trimming at Q25, MiXCR clonotype calling, in-frame beta chains only. Rows merge per CDR3 protein into single entries with the most common DNA and genes. The sample profile shows about 180,000 distinct CDR3 sequences; about a sixth of them were found once. The top ten clonotypes cover under 30% of the sample. Clipping removes 5 bases from V and 3 bases from J, with 14 as the unmatched junction base count. Taken from the germline V gene, the CDR1 and CDR2 loops are SGHTA and FQGNSA. The CDR3, from cysteine to phenylalanine, totals 17 residues. CDR3 DNA only is kept here, 51 bases in frame from base 1. This clonotype has a count of ten or more. The specificity of this receptor is unknown. Per-nucleotide qualities are absent, and no much larger clonotype sits a single base away.

The chain couples TRBV7-2 to TRBJ1-1; TRBD1 lines up with 8 middle nucleotides. Material: CD8+ T cells from PBMCs. The TCR sequence derives from a human donor in good health (CMV status not recorded). Some clones in this sample may be carry-over from other donors' samples. The CDR3 has the sequence CASSLWTGRSSHTEAFF. The DNA sequence is TGTGCCAGCAGCCTATGGACAGGGAGGTCGAGTCACACTGAAGCTTTCTTT. The CDR3, completed at both ends by the reference TRBV7-2 and TRBJ1-1 genes, gives the full variable domain GAGVSQSPSNKVTEKGKDVELRCDPISGHTALYWYRQSLGQGLEFLIYFQGNSAPDKSGLPSDRFSAERTGGSVSTLTIQRTQQEDSAVYLCASSLWTGRSSHTEAFFGQGTRLTVV.